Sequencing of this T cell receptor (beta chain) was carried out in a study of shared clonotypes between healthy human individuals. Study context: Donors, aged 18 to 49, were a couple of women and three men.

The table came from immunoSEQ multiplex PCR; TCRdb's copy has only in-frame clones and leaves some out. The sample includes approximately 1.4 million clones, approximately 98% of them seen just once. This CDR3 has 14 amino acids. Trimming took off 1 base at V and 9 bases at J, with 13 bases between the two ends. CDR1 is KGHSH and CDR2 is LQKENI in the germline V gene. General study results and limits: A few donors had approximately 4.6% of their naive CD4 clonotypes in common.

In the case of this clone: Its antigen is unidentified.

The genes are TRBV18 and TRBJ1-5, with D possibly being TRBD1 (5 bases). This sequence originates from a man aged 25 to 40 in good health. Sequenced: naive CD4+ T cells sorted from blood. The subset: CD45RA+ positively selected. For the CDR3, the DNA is TGTGCCAGCTCACCACGAGCGGGGGTACGGCCCCAGCATTTT. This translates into CASSPRAGVRPQHF.